A single sample gave rise to the 7 T cell receptor beta chains below, sequenced in a study of blood T cell repertoires in COVID-19. Sequencing used immunoSEQ multiplex PCR; TCRdb keeps in-frame clones, though not all of them. The table shows over 60,000 clones, with more than 90% occurring only once. Sequenced input: peripheral blood. The receptors were sampled from a human donor in a cohort sampled during active COVID-19.

This chain joins TRBV7-2 and TRBJ1-2, with D tentatively TRBD1 (6 bases). V was trimmed by 5 bases and J by 3 bases, leaving 19 bases between them. The CDR3 loop spans 16 amino acids. Germline-derived CDR1 and CDR2 are SGHTA and FQGNSA. CDR3 protein: CASSPGPQGGDYGYTF. CDR3 bases: TGTGCCAGCAGCCCAGGCCCACAGGGTGGGGACTATGGCTACACCTTC. The variable domain in full, with the rest retrieved from reference TRBV7-2 and TRBJ1-2, is GAGVSQSPSNKVTEKGKDVELRCDPISGHTALYWYRQSLGQGLEFLIYFQGNSAPDKSGLPSDRFSAERTGGSVSTLTIQRTQQEDSAVYLCASSPGPQGGDYGYTFGSGTRLTVV.

The gene calls are TRBV7-3 and TRBJ2-1; 7 nucleotides line up with TRBD2. The CDR3 covers 15 residues. The germline V gene encodes CDR1 SGHTA and CDR2 FQGTGA. With 5 bases clipped from V and 5 bases from J, the junction kept 9 bases outside the gene matches. CDR3 loop: CASSKVSSGHNEQFF. The CDR3 nucleotides are TGTGCCAGCAGCAAAGTTTCTAGCGGACACAATGAGCAGTTCTTC.

The V gene is TRBV3-1 (or the pseudogene TRBV3-2), the J gene TRBJ2-7, with D perhaps TRBD1 (6 bases). This CDR3 spans 14 amino acids. Germline CDR1 LGHDT, CDR2 YNNKEL (reference sequence). V was shortened by 3 bases and J by 2 bases, with 11 bases between the two germline ends. DNA for the CDR3: TGTGCCAGCAGCCAGACCGAGGGGGCCTACGAGCAGTACTTC. This sequence encodes CASSQTEGAYEQYF.

The chain is built from TRBV18 and TRBJ2-7, with TRBD2 identical over 7 bases. Germline CDR1 and CDR2: KGHSH and LQKENI. The CDR3 is 15 residues long. V lost 1 base to trimming and J lost 7 bases; unmatched junction nucleotides: 10. The CDR3 is CASSPRGGALGEQYF. The DNA for the CDR3 is TGTGCCAGCTCACCACGGGGAGGGGCGCTGGGAGAGCAGTACTTC.

The chain is built from TRBV7-3 and TRBJ2-2; D might be TRBD1 (7 bases). The CDR3 length is 16 residues. Per the germline V gene, CDR1 is SGHTA and CDR2 is FQGTGA. V was cut by 7 bases and J by 2 bases, with 17 bases left in between. The DNA of the CDR3 is TGTGCCAGCACCCCAGGGGGTAGCGGAAACACCGGGGAGCTGTTTTTT. Encoded protein: CASTPGGSGNTGELFF.

The CDR3 region has the DNA TGTGCCAGCAACCCAGTACAGGGGGCAGGGGAAAAACTGTTTTTT. Amino acids: CASNPVQGAGEKLFF. The chain joins TRBV6-6 to TRBJ1-4; 9 nucleotides line up with TRBD1. This CDR3 contains 15 residues. With V trimmed by 7 bases and J by 8 bases, 11 bases remained unmatched. The V gene's germline CDR1 is MNHNY and CDR2 SVGAGI (reference sequence).

This chain uses TRBV5-1 with TRBJ2-7; 8 bases line up with TRBD2. Germline V gives CDR1 SGHRS, CDR2 YFSETQ. The CDR3 runs to 14 residues. With V trimmed by 2 bases and J by 6 bases, 7 bases remained unmatched. CDR3 bases: TGCGCCAGCAGCTTACCGGGACTAGTTCGCGAGCAGTACTTC. Protein sequence: CASSLPGLVREQYF.